The 3 T cell receptor beta chains given below trace back to one sample, sequenced in a study of PD-1 blockade in mismatch repair-deficient tumors. Measured with immunoSEQ multiplex PCR; TCRdb has only the in-frame clones, and not every one. This table has 3,500 to 4,500 clones, about 78% appearing once. Indicated time point: archival surgical resection tumor tissue. Sample: primary tumor tissue, taken from a patient treated with pembrolizumab. Source of these receptors: an adult with mismatch repair-deficient cancer.

The chain uses TRBV28 and TRBJ2-3; 10 bases line up with TRBD1. Germline V lookup: CDR1 MDHEN, CDR2 SYDVKM. V lost 6 bases to trimming and J lost 4 bases; unmatched junction nucleotides: 13. The CDR3 loop spans 17 amino acids. The CDR3 coding sequence is TGTGCCAGCAGACATAACCGGGACAGGGGTTGGTCAGATACGCAGTATTTT. Encoded protein: CASRHNRDRGWSDTQYF.

Comment on this clone: The same CDR3 also results from other DNA sequences found in this sample. The rearrangement links TRBV7-9 to TRBJ2-1; the D gene is possibly TRBD1 (6 bases). This CDR3 contains 15 residues. Germline V lookup: CDR1 SEHNR, CDR2 FQNEAQ (reference sequence). Between the trimmed V and J ends, which lost 2 bases and 2 bases, there was a span of 10 bases. The CDR3 nucleotides are TGTGCCAGCAGCTTAACACAGGGCACCTACAATGAGCAGTTCTTC. It yields the protein CASSLTQGTYNEQFF.

This sequence joins TRBV9 and TRBJ2-1; TRBD2 is a possible D gene (6 bases). Trimming removed 7 bases at V and 4 bases at J, with 18 bases between. This CDR3 region has 15 residues. Germline-derived CDR1 and CDR2 are SGDLS and YYNGEE. CDR3 coding DNA: TGTGCCAGCTCTCCCGACGGGAGCGTTTACAATGAGCAGTTCTTC. Translated: CASSPDGSVYNEQFF.